This T cell receptor beta chain was sequenced in a study of PD-1 blockade in classical Hodgkin lymphoma. This clone was observed a single time. CDR1 and CDR2 from the germline V gene are LGHNA and YNFKEQ. The CDR3 runs 15 residues. V was shortened by 1 base and J by 4 bases, with 10 bases between the two germline ends. Time point reported: newly diagnosed, previously untreated cHL patient sample. Here immunoSEQ multiplex PCR was the method, and the copy in TCRdb shows in-frame clones only, minus some. This table holds tens of thousands of clones, about 93% found once. The clonotype was recovered from a human donor with classical Hodgkin lymphoma. What was sequenced was peripheral blood mononuclear cells (PBMCs). The J gene is TRBJ1-4, the V gene TRBV4-2, with D perhaps TRBD1 (6 bases). The CDR3 DNA reads TGTGCCAGCAGCCAAGGAGGACAGAGTAATGAAAAACTGTTTTTT. Translating gives CASSQGGQSNEKLFF.